This TCR beta chain emerged from a study of T cell responses to AZD1222 COVID-19 vaccine. Profiled with immunoSEQ multiplex PCR; TCRdb holds only in-frame clones, not every one. The profile shows 99,000 or so clones, about 93% of them singletons. Trimming stripped 6 bases from V and 3 bases from J, with 13 bases between. Per the germline V gene, CDR1 is SGHTA and CDR2 is FQGTGA. The CDR3 contains 14 residues. Concerning this clone itself: The antigen is undetermined.

Study-level points and caveats: The breadth and depth of Spike-specific TCRs increased once two AZD1222 doses had been given.

This material consisted of peripheral blood, taken on day 0 of AZD1222 vaccination. This chain connects TRBV7-3 to TRBJ2-3; D is ambiguous. The sequence was collected from an adult in good health. As DNA, the CDR3 is TGTGCCAGCAGGGAGAAAATGAGTACAGATACGCAGTATTTT. Protein: CASREKMSTDTQYF.